This T cell receptor (beta chain) was sequenced for a study of CD8 T cells in ankylosing spondylitis. TCRdb itself ran the 5' RACE reads through MiXCR, one entry per CDR3 protein. The sample records a few hundred thousand distinct CDR3 sequences, about 20% being singletons. Study-wide results and caveats: Ankylosing spondylitis blood seemed to carry a telltale TCR beta motif made of eight highly homologous variants. Matched synovial fluid from ankylosing spondylitis patients was reported to be enriched for disease-linked clones. CD8+ by phenotype, disease-linked clones were relatively rare in peripheral blood. Earlier authors reported some of these motif variants in reactive arthritis synovial fluid and blood.

This CDR3 contains 15 residues. CDR1 and CDR2 (germline): DFQATT, SNEGSKA (reference sequence). J lost 3 bases, V lost 5 bases, and 10 bases had no gene match. This clonotype was seen a handful of times. The antigen is unknown. Specimen: blood, either unsorted or a sorted T cell fraction (not recorded which). The chain joins TRBV20-1 to TRBJ2-7; TRBD2 agrees at 10 bases. The source is a female donor with ankylosing spondylitis or in good health (not recorded which). This CDR3 reads CSARALAGGNYEQYF. CDR3 sequence (DNA): TGCAGTGCTCGAGCCTTAGCGGGAGGCAACTACGAGCAGTACTTC.